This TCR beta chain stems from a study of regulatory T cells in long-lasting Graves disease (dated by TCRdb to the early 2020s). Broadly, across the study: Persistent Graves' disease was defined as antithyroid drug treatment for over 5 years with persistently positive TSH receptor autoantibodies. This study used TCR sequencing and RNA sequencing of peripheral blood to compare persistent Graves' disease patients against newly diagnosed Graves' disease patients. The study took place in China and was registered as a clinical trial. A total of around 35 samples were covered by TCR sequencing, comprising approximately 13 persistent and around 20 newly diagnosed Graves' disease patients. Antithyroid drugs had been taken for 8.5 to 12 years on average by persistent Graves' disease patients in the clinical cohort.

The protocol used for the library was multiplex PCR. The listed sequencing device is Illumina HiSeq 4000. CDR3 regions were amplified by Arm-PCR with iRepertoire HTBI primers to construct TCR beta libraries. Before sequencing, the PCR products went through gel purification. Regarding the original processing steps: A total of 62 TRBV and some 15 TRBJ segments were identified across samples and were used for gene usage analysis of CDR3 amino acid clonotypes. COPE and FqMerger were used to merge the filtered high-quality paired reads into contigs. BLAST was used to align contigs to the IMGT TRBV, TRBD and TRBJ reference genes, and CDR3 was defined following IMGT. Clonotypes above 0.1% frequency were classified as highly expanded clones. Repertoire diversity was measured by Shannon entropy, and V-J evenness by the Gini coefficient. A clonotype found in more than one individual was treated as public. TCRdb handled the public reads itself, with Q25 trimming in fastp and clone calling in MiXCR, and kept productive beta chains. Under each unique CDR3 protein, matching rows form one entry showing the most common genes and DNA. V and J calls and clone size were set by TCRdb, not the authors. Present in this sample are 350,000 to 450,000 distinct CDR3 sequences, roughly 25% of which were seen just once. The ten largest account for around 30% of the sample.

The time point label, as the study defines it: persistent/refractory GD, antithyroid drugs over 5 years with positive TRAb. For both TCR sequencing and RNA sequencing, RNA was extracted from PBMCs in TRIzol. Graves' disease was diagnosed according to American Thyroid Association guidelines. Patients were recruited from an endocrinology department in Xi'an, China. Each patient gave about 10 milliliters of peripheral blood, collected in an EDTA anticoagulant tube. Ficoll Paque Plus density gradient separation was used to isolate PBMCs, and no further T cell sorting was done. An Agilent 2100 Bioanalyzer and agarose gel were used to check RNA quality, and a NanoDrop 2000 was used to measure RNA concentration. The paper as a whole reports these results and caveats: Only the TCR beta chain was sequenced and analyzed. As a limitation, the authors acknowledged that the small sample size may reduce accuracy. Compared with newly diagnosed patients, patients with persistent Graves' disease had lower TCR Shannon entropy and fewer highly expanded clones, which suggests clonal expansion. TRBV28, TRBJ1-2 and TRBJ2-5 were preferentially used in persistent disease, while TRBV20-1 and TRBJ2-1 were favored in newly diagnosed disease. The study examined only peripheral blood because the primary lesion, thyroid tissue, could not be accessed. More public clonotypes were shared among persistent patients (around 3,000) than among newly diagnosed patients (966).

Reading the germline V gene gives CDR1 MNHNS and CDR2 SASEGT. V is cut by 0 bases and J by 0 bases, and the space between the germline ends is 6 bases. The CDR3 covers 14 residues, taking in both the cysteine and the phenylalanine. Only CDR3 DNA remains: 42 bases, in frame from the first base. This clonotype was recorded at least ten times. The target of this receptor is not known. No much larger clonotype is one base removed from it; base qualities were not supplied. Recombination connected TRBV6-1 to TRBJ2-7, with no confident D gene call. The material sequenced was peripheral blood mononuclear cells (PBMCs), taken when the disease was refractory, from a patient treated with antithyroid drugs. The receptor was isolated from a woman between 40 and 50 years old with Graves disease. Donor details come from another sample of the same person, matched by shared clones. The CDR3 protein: CASSEAHVSYEQYF. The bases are TGTGCCAGCAGTGAAGCCCACGTCTCCTACGAGCAGTACTTC.